A single sample gave rise to the 30 T cell receptor beta chains below, sequenced in a study of molecular identifiers for immune sequencing clone quantification. TCRdb re-called the PCR reads with MiXCR, one entry per CDR3 protein. This sample carries approximately 550,000 distinct CDR3 sequences, 20% to 25% of them seen once, and the ten largest clones take approximately 0.84%. Sequenced material: naive CD8+ T cells from blood, with Jurkat cell RNA spiked in. Subset described: FACS-sorted CD8+CD4-CCR7+CD45RA+ naive T cells. These receptors all stem from a human donor in good health. Some libraries in this study had Jurkat cell RNA spiked in.

This clonotype has only one observation. This chain connects TRBV4-3 to TRBJ2-2, with 9 bases aligning to TRBD2. Germline V gene sequence: CDR1 LGHNA, CDR2 YSLEER. After removal of 2 bases from V and 7 bases from J, the junction contained 8 bases not matched to a gene. This CDR3 has 16 amino acids. The CDR3 spells CASSQYLAGLSGELFF. In nucleotides, the CDR3 is TGCGCCAGCAGCCAATACCTAGCGGGACTTAGCGGGGAGCTGTTTTTT.

This clonotype was counted ten times or more. This rearrangement joins TRBV18 to TRBJ2-5; D gene ambiguous. The CDR3 runs 16 residues. CDR1 KGHSH and CDR2 LQKENI come from the germline V gene. The V end lost 5 bases, the J end lost 0 bases, and 16 bases lay between the germline ends. The CDR3 nucleotides are TGTGCCAGCTCAGAAGGGTATCGGCGGAACCAAGAGACCCAGTACTTC. Encoded protein: CASSEGYRRNQETQYF. The full variable domain, in which reference TRBV18 and TRBJ2-5 provide the parts outside the CDR3, is NAGVMQNPRHLVRRRGQEARLRCSPMKGHSHVYWYRQLPEEGLKFMVYLQKENIIDESGMPKERFSAEFPKEGPSILRIQQVVRGDSAAYFCASSEGYRRNQETQYFGPGTRLLVL.

V usage is TRBV2 and J usage is TRBJ2-5; D not certain. Germline V gives CDR1 SNHLY, CDR2 FYNNEI. CDR3 size: 14 residues. With 0 bases removed from V and 5 bases from J, the gap between germline ends came to 10 bases. CDR3 sequence (DNA): TGTGCCAGCAGTGAAGCAAGGGTTTTGGAGACCCAGTACTTC. It specifies CASSEARVLETQYF.

This clonotype appeared a few times. The CDR3 sequence: CASSHRWTSGSGDTQYF. The CDR3 nucleotides read TGCGCCAGCAGCCACCGATGGACTAGCGGGAGTGGAGATACGCAGTATTTT. The chain is built from TRBV4-1 and TRBJ2-3; 13 nucleotides match TRBD2. Germline values: CDR1 MGHRA, CDR2 YSYEKL. Trimming removed 3 bases from V and 5 bases from J; junction bases left unmatched: 8. CDR3 length: 17 amino acids.

A few counts support this clonotype. This rearrangement joins TRBV7-9 to TRBJ1-2; D is ambiguous. Germline assignment: CDR1 SEHNR and CDR2 FQNEAQ (reference sequence). V was pared by 6 bases and J by 4 bases, with 12 bases between. CDR3 length: 13 residues. CDR3 sequence reads: CASREGSPYGYTF. CDR3 nucleotide sequence: TGTGCCAGCAGGGAGGGTTCCCCCTATGGCTACACCTTC.

V is TRBV4-1 and J is TRBJ2-3; no clear D gene. Germline V gene lookup returns CDR1 MGHRA and CDR2 YSYEKL. Trimming took 3 bases from V and 0 from J, leaving 13 bases between them. This CDR3 is built from 16 residues. The CDR3: CASSQIAGPSTDTQYF. The CDR3 DNA reads TGCGCCAGCAGCCAGATTGCAGGACCTAGCACAGATACGCAGTATTTT.

This clonotype has just a few counts. The chain recombines TRBV27 with TRBJ1-2; the D gene is possibly TRBD1 (6 bases). Germline-derived CDR1 and CDR2 are MNHEY and SMNVEV (reference sequence). This CDR3 has 15 amino acids. V was cut by 3 bases and J by 0 bases, with 11 bases left in between. The DNA for the CDR3 is TGTGCCAGCAGTTTTGTGGGGGCGTCTAACTATGGCTACACCTTC. Protein: CASSFVGASNYGYTF.

In its sample, this clonotype was seen once. A much larger clonotype is one base distant, so this may be a read error. J is TRBJ2-3 and V is TRBV13, with TRBD1 as a possible D gene (6 bases). The end of the DNA is better explained by TRBJ1-5, so the J call may be wrong. This CDR3 region has 15 residues. CDR1 and CDR2 from the germline V gene are PRHDT and FYEKMQ (reference sequence). The chain's CDR3 is CASSPPGGRRDTQHF. CDR3 DNA: TGTGCCAGCAGCCCCCCCGGGGGGCGTAGAGATACGCAGCATTTT.

This clonotype turned up a few times. The chain combines TRBV4-1 with TRBJ1-4; D ambiguous. Trimming stripped 1 base from V and 5 bases from J, with 20 bases between. The CDR3 loop spans 18 amino acids. The germline V gene encodes CDR1 MGHRA and CDR2 YSYEKL. The CDR3 coding sequence is TGCGCCAGCAGCCAAGGCGTTGACCGGGCAGGAAAAAATGAAAAACTGTTTTTT. It encodes CASSQGVDRAGKNEKLFF.

This clonotype was counted only a few times. The chain links TRBV5-1 to TRBJ2-7; the D gene is possibly TRBD1 (7 bases). V lost 0 bases and J 6 bases, leaving 16 bases between the germline ends. The CDR3 length is 15 residues. Germline CDR1 SGHRS, CDR2 YFSETQ. The CDR3 spells CASSLALRGAGEQYF. Here the CDR3 DNA reads TGCGCCAGCAGCTTGGCTCTCAGGGGGGCCGGCGAGCAGTACTTC.

The chain uses TRBV28 and TRBJ1-5; TRBD1 agrees at 8 bases. Per the germline V gene, CDR1 is MDHEN and CDR2 is SYDVKM. CDR3 size: 15 residues. J lost 1 base, V lost 3 bases, and 2 bases had no gene match. CDR3 amino acids: CASSFRTGSNQPQHF. The CDR3 bases are TGTGCCAGCAGTTTCCGGACAGGGAGCAATCAGCCCCAGCATTTT.

Remarks on this clonotype: A read error is possible here, since a much larger clone lies one base away. The CDR3 DNA is TGTGCCAGCAGTCCCCCCCTTGGGGGAGAATCTTTCTTT. This codes for CASSPPLGGESFF. This chain links TRBV5-3 with TRBJ1-1, with D perhaps matching TRBD1 (5 bases). TRBV5-3 belongs to the ORF category, with a function that is uncertain. There are 13 residues in the CDR3. V lost 8 bases, J lost 12 bases, and 23 bases lay in between.

Notes on this clonotype: This may be a read error, as it is one base from a much larger clone. The chain links TRBV6-2 or TRBV6-3 to TRBJ1-1; D gene uncertain. The CDR3 totals 14 residues. Germline V gene sequence: CDR1 MNHEY, CDR2 SVGEGT. CDR3 sequence (DNA): TGTGCCAGCAGTTACAACGGTGAGAACACTGGAGCTTTCTTT. Translated: CASSYNGENTGAFF.

This clonotype was counted at least ten times. The chain is built from TRBV11-2 and TRBJ2-5; D gene unclear. CDR3 length: 12 amino acids. Germline V gene data show CDR1 as SGHAT and CDR2 as FQNNGV. V dropped 0 bases and J dropped 7 bases, with 6 bases sitting between them. CDR3 nucleotides: TGTGCCAGCAGCTTAGACGGTCGGACCCAGTACTTC. It yields the protein CASSLDGRTQYF.

This clonotype has a count of ten or more. V and J are TRBV5-1 and TRBJ1-1; the D is unclear. There are 14 residues in the CDR3. The V gene lost 2 bases and the J gene lost 4 bases, with 12 bases spanning the gap. Germline assignment: CDR1 SGHRS and CDR2 YFSETQ. The CDR3 reads CASSLVWLGTEAFF. The CDR3 DNA follows: TGCGCCAGCAGCTTAGTCTGGTTGGGCACTGAAGCTTTCTTT.

This clonotype showed up just a few times. This chain links TRBV19 with TRBJ2-7, with 8 nucleotides matching TRBD2. The V gene end was trimmed by 3 bases and the J gene end by 3 bases; junction bases not matched to a gene: 1. Germline CDR1 LNHDA, CDR2 SQIVND (reference sequence). The CDR3 covers 13 residues. CDR3 amino acids: CASSMAGGYEQYF. The CDR3 DNA is TGTGCCAGTAGTATGGCGGGGGGCTACGAGCAGTACTTC.

This chain joins TRBV6-2 or TRBV6-3 and TRBJ2-5; D gene ambiguous. V lost 8 bases and J 5 bases, leaving 18 bases between the germline ends. CDR1 is MNHEY and CDR2 is SVGEGT in the germline V gene. The CDR3 contains 14 residues. CDR3 protein: CASSPPAHQETQYF. The CDR3 DNA reads TGTGCCAGCTCTCCCCCCGCGCATCAGGAGACCCAGTACTTC.

Concerning this clonotype itself: It may be a read error: a sequence one base away is much more abundant. The chain carries TRBV14 and TRBJ2-5, with TRBD2 identical over 12 bases. This CDR3 comprises 15 residues. The germline V gene encodes CDR1 SGHDN and CDR2 FVKESK. CDR3 nucleotides: TGTTCCAGCAGCCCAAGACTAGCGGGAGTAGAGACCCAGTACTTC. Translation gives CSSSPRLAGVETQYF.

About this clonotype itself: The junction departs from germline at one end; a sequencing error may be responsible. The V gene is TRBV27, the J gene TRBJ2-3; TRBD1 might be the D (6 bases). The CDR3 length is 15 residues. Germline V gene lookup returns CDR1 MNHEY and CDR2 SMNVEV (reference sequence). In DNA form, the CDR3 reads TGTGCCGGCAGTGCTTCGACAGGAAGCACAGATACGCAGTATTTT. It encodes CAGSASTGSTDTQYF.

This rearrangement joins TRBV15 to TRBJ2-2; 7 positions agree with TRBD1. The CDR3 totals 14 residues. Trimming took 5 bases from V and 4 from J; bases not matched to a gene: 4. The germline CDR1 and CDR2 sequences are LNHNV and YYDKDF (reference sequence). The CDR3 DNA follows: TGTGCCACCAGCCGGGGACAGTCCACCGGGGAGCTGTTTTTT. This encodes CATSRGQSTGELFF.

As to this clonotype: A much larger clone differs by one base, so this may be a read error. The chain joins TRBV4-1 to TRBJ2-3; 7 bases are shared with TRBD2. The CDR3 contains 15 residues. Germline lookup yields CDR1 MGHRA and CDR2 YSYEKL. Germline trimming cut 8 bases from V and 2 bases from J; bases unmatched to any gene: 10. The CDR3 reads CASGESSGLTDTQYF. The CDR3 DNA sequence: TGCGCCAGCGGGGAATCTAGCGGTCTCACAGATACGCAGTATTTT.

The CDR3 coding sequence is TGTGCCAGCAGCCAAGACCGGGTTTATTTAGCGGACCTAGGCACAGATACGCAGTATTTT. It translates to CASSQDRVYLADLGTDTQYF. The chain combines TRBV3-1 with TRBJ2-3; D might be TRBD2 (6 bases). The CDR3 consists of 20 residues. V lost 0 bases and J 1 base, leaving 23 bases between the germline ends. Germline V gene data show CDR1 as LGHDT and CDR2 as YNNKEL (reference sequence).

With respect to this clonotype: This may come from a read error, since a much larger clone is one base off. For the CDR3, the DNA is TGCAGCGTTGGACAGATGAGCACTGAAGCTTTCTTT. Amino acids: CSVGQMSTEAFF. The rearrangement uses TRBV29-1 and TRBJ1-1; D is perhaps TRBD1 (5 bases). The CDR3 length is 12 residues. V lost 4 bases to trimming and J lost 4 bases, with 10 bases between them. Germline-derived CDR1 and CDR2 are SQVTM and ANQGSEA.

In its sample, this clonotype was seen many times. The genes are TRBV12-3 or TRBV12-4 and TRBJ2-7; maybe TRBD2 (6 bases). Trimming removed 7 bases from V and 3 bases from J, with 16 bases in between. The CDR3 has 14 residues. The CDR3 spells CASTLGGPGYEQYF. The CDR3 region has the DNA TGTGCCAGCACCTTAGGAGGGCCCGGCTACGAGCAGTACTTC.

In regard to this clonotype: The junction and the germline gene differ at one end; a read error may be behind it. CDR3 DNA sequence: TGTGCCAGCGGTTTAGGGGTCGGGGGTAACGCTGAAGCTTTCTTT. It encodes CASGLGVGGNAEAFF. This chain connects TRBV27 to TRBJ1-1, with D possibly TRBD1 on 5 matching bases. Germline CDR1 MNHEY, CDR2 SMNVEV (reference sequence). This CDR3 contains 15 residues.

This clonotype was counted ten times or more. The gene calls are TRBV30 and TRBJ1-5; a weak D match, TRBD1 (5 bases). V gave up 2 bases and J gave up 5 bases, with 13 bases separating them. Germline CDR1 is GTSNPN and CDR2 is SVGIG (reference sequence). The CDR3 totals 14 residues. CDR3 DNA: TGTGCCTGGAGTTCCGGCAGGGTTTATCAGCCCCAGCATTTT. Translation gives CAWSSGRVYQPQHF.

This sequence joins TRBV28 and TRBJ1-5; D might be TRBD1 (5 bases). CDR3 size: 15 residues. The germline gives CDR1 MDHEN, CDR2 SYDVKM. Trimming removed 7 bases from V and 6 bases from J, with 19 bases in between. CDR3: CASTPSRVGCQPQHF. The CDR3 nucleotides are TGTGCCAGCACCCCCAGCAGGGTGGGCTGTCAGCCCCAGCATTTT.

In this sample, this clonotype turned up many times. This chain uses TRBV20-1 with TRBJ2-2; D is unresolved. Germline V gives CDR1 DFQATT, CDR2 SNEGSKA (reference sequence). This CDR3 has 13 residues. V was cut by 1 base and J by 1 base, with 4 bases left in between. CDR3 sequence reads: CSARVLNTGELFF. The CDR3 DNA reads TGCAGTGCTAGAGTTCTGAACACCGGGGAGCTGTTTTTT.

This chain links TRBV6-2 or TRBV6-3 with TRBJ2-7; D gene ambiguous. This CDR3 region has 17 residues. V was cut by 1 base and J by 0 bases, with 16 bases left in between. The germline CDR1 and CDR2 sequences are MNHEY and SVGEGT. CDR3: CASSYLIPGGISYEQYF. DNA for the CDR3: TGTGCCAGCAGTTACTTAATACCCGGTGGGATCTCCTACGAGCAGTACTTC.

This clonotype was seen a handful of times. The gene calls are TRBV20-1 and TRBJ2-1; unclear D gene. Germline V gene data show CDR1 as DFQATT and CDR2 as SNEGSKA (reference sequence). V dropped 2 bases and J dropped 3 bases, with 8 bases sitting between them. This CDR3 is built from 13 residues. The CDR3 region has the DNA TGCAGTGCTAGAATGCGGAACTACAATGAGCAGTTCTTC. Its protein product is CSARMRNYNEQFF.